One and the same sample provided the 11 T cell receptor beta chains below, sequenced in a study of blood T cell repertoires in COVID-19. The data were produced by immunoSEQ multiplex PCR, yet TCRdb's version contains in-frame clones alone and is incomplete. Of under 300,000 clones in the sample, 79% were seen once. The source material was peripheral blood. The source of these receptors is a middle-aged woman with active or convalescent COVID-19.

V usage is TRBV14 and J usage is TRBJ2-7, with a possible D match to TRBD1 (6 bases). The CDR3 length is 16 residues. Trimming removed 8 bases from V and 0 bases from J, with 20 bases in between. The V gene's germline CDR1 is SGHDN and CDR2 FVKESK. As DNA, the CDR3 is TGTGCCAGCGGACGTCCTTCAGGGGCCTTCTCCTACGAGCAGTACTTC. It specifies CASGRPSGAFSYEQYF.

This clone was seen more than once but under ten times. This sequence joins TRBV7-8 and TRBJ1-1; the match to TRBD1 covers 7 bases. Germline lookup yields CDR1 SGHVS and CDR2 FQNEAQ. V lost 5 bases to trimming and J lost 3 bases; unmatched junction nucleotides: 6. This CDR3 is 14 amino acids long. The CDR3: CASSVTGEDTEAFF. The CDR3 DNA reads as TGTGCCAGCAGCGTTACAGGGGAAGACACTGAAGCTTTCTTT.

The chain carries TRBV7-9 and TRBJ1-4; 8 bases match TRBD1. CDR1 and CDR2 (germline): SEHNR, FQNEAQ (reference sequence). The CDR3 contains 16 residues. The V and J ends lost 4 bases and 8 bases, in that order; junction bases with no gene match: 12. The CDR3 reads CASSSGRTGTSEKLFF. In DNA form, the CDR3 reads TGTGCCAGCAGCTCGGGACGGACAGGGACTTCGGAAAAACTGTTTTTT.

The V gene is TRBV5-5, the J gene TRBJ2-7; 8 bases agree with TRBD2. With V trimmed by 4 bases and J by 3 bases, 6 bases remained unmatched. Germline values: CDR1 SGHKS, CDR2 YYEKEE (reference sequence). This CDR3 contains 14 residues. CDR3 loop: CASSPGGSLYEQYV. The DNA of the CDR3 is TGTGCCAGCAGCCCGGGGGGGAGCCTCTACGAGCAGTACGTC.

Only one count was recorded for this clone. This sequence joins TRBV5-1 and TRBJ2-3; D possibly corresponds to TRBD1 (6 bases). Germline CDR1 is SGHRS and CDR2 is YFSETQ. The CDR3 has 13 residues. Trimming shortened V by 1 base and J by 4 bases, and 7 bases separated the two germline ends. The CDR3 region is CASSLQGSDTQYF. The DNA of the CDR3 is TGCGCCAGCAGCTTGCAGGGGTCAGATACGCAGTATTTT.

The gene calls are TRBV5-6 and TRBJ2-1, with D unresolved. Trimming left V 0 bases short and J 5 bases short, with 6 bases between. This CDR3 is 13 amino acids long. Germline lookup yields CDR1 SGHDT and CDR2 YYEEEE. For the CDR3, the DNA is TGTGCCAGCAGCTTGGCCGGAGACAATGAGCAGTTCTTC. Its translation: CASSLAGDNEQFF.

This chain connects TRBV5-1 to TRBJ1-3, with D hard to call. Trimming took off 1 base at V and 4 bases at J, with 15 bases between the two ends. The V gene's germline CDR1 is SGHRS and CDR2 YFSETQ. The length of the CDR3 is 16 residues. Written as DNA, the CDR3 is TGCGCCAGCAGCTTGCTGGATTCCGGAGTCGGAAACACCATATATTTT. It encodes CASSLLDSGVGNTIYF.

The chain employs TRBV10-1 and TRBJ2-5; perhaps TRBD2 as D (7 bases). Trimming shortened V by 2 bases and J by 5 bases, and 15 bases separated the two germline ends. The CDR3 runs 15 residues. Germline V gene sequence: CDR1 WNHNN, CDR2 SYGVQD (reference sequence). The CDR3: CASSETSGGRETQYF. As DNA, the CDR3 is TGCGCCAGCAGTGAGACCTCGGGGGGCCGGGAGACCCAGTACTTC.

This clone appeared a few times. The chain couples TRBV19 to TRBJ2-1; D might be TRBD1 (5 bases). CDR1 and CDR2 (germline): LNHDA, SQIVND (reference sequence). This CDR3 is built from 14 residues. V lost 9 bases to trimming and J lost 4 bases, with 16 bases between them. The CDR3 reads CASSPTSGYNEQFF. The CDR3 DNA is TGTGCCAGCAGCCCAACCTCAGGGTACAATGAGCAGTTCTTC.

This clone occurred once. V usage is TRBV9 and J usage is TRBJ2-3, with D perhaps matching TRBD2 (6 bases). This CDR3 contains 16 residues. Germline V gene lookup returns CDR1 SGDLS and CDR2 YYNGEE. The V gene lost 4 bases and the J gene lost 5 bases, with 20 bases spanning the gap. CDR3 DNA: TGTGCCAGCAGCACCCGGGACTTGGTCGCTCAAGATACGCAGTATTTT. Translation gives CASSTRDLVAQDTQYF.

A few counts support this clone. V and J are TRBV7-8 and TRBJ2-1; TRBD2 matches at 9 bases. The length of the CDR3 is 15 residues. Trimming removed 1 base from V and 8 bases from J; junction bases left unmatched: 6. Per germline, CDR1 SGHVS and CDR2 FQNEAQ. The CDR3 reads CASSLEGGGAYEQFF. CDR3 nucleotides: TGTGCCAGCAGCTTAGAAGGCGGGGGGGCGTATGAGCAGTTCTTC.